Listed here is a single T cell receptor (beta chain). This clonotype has a handful of counts. This clone's antigen is unknown. No qualities accompany the bases; no much larger clone lies one base away. Amplification of TCR beta CDR3 regions was carried out from RNA transcripts. For the first round of RT-PCR on the TCR CDR3, the HTBI primer set was used together with the Qiagen OneStep RT-PCR kit. Libraries were constructed in a second round of multiplex PCR, after which size selection and purification were performed. Sequencing of the libraries was done on an Illumina HiSeq2000 using paired-end 100 bp reads. In the source study's methods: SOAPnuke was used to process the raw data, with reads discarded if the reads contained adapters or uncalled bases, had a mean Phred below 15, or lacked an exact constant-primer or identifier match. COPE v1.2.5 was used to merge high-quality paired reads, and clonotypes were defined as unique nucleotide sequences. MiTCR v1.1 was used to align clonotypes to the IMGT TRBV, TRBD and TRBJ reference segments. Only V-J combinations with frequency above 0.0001, covering 99.2% of repertoires, were analysed. A TCS score was defined as the ratio of F50 (clonal expansion) to E x V (chaos), with BLOSUM62-based TCRdist applied between CDR3 peptides within each V-J. Welch's t-statistics and random forest reduced 514 V-J features to 10 to 15, which were used in a naive Bayes classifier (R e1071). TCRdb reran the public reads through fastp at Q25 and MiXCR, keeping productive beta chains. CDR3 protein sequences are deduplicated, and each keeps its most common genes and DNA. TCRdb assigned the V and J calls; the authors' analysis was not used. Present in this sample are 600,000 to 900,000 distinct CDR3 sequences, about 16% of which were seen just once. The top ten constitute around 7.7% of the sample.

A patient counted as having stable Graves' hyperthyroidism if no progression to ophthalmopathy occurred over 18 months of follow-up. Hyperthyroidism patients were aged 18 to 65 years and newly diagnosed, with disease duration of less than 2 months. Any patient with an uncontrolled infection, another autoimmune disease, pregnancy or lactation was excluded. Diagnoses relied on clinical symptoms, serum thyroxine and TRAb, thyroid ultrasound and orbital computed tomography. PBMCs were separated from 7.5 to 10 ml of fresh peripheral blood using Ficoll-Paque density gradient centrifugation. Trizol reagent was used to extract total RNA, and RNA quality was then checked on an Agilent 2100 Bioanalyzer. This entry is derived from a study of T cells in Graves' hyperthyroidism and ophthalmopathy (dated by TCRdb to the late 2010s). Study-level background: Peripheral blood samples were taken at initial diagnosis, before any treatment was given. TCR V-J signatures able to tell the groups apart were searched for in a discovery cohort of 90 to 100 patients, of whom more than 40 had Graves' ophthalmopathy and about 60 had stable Graves' hyperthyroidism. Prospective prediction of ophthalmopathy was tested in an independent validation cohort consisting of 18 to 20 hyperthyroidism patients and around 16 patients who later progressed to ophthalmopathy. The roughly 99 discovery patients were divided at random into training and test sets in a 7:3 ratio. Thyroid tissue and blood T-cell repertoires from roughly six Graves' hyperthyroidism patients were also compared in the study. Following sampling, methimazole starting at 30 mg daily was given to hyperthyroidism patients, and high-dose intravenous methylprednisolone was given to ophthalmopathy patients. According to the paper, TCR Vbeta CDR3 sequencing was carried out on 135 peripheral blood samples, which came from under 50 ophthalmopathy, approximately 72 hyperthyroidism and roughly 17 progressor patients. On the study overall, not on this receptor specifically: Most expanded thyroid clonotypes (frequency above 0.001) were also found in blood, which suggests that blood repertoires may mirror thyroid immune responses. A model built on a 13 V-J signature distinguished ophthalmopathy from stable hyperthyroidism, reaching about 89% sensitivity and around 81% specificity in cross-validation and 80%/75% in testing. No statistical method was used to fix the sample size in advance, and group allocation was not hidden from the investigators. In validation, the model predicted progression to ophthalmopathy a median of roughly 6.5 months before onset, with 70% to 71% sensitivity and roughly 73% specificity.

Sequences were obtained from blood. The clonotype comes from a man between 18 and 29 years old with Graves' hyperthyroidism.

The sequenced DNA: TGTGCCAGCAGGAGAGCGGGAGTCCGAGCCAAAAACATTCAGTACTTC. Its amino acids are CASRRAGVRAKNIQYF. The chain is encoded by TRBV6-1 joined to TRBJ2-4, with TRBD2 matching 8 junction bases. Including the terminal cysteine and phenylalanine, the CDR3 comprises 16 residues. CDR3 DNA is the only sequence kept; it has 48 bases, read in frame from the first base. Sequences MNHNS (CDR1) and SASEGT (CDR2) are obtained from the germline V gene. The V end gives up 6 bases and the J end 0 bases, leaving 7 bases in the junction not matched to a gene.